This TCR beta chain is from a study of CXCR4 blockade with PD-1 therapy in pancreatic cancer. Germline V CDR1 and CDR2: MDHEN, SYDVKM. The CDR3 is 16 residues long. V dropped 5 bases and J dropped 4; count of bases not matched to a gene: 7. Only in-frame clones appear in the TCRdb table, and some are missing; sequencing was by immunoSEQ multiplex PCR. The sample holds just over 8,000 clones, about 60% seen once. The chain is built from TRBV28 and TRBJ2-3; 12 nucleotides agree with TRBD1. This sequence was found in a human donor with pancreatic ductal adenocarcinoma. Sequencing was carried out using tumor tissue. CDR3 sequence: CASSRRDRGHPDTQYF. The CDR3 coding sequence is TGTGCCAGCAGTCGCCGGGACAGGGGGCATCCAGATACGCAGTATTTT.